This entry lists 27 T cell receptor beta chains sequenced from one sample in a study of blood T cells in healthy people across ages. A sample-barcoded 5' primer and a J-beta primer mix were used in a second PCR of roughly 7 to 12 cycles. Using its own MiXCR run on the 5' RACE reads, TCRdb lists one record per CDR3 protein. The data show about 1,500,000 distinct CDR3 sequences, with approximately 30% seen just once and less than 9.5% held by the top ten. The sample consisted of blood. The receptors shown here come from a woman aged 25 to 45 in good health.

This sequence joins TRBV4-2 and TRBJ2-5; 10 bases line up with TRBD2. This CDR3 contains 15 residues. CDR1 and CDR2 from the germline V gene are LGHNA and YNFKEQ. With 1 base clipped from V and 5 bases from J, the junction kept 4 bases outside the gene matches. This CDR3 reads CASSQASGGGETQYF. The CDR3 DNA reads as TGTGCCAGCAGCCAAGCTAGCGGGGGTGGGGAGACCCAGTACTTC.

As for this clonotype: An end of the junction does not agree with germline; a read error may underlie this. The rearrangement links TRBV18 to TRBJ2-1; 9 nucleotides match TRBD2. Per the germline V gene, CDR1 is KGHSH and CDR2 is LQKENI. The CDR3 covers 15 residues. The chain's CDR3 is CASSPVAGAGNERFF. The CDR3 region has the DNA TGTGCCAGCTCACCGGTAGCGGGGGCCGGCAATGAGCGGTTCTTC.

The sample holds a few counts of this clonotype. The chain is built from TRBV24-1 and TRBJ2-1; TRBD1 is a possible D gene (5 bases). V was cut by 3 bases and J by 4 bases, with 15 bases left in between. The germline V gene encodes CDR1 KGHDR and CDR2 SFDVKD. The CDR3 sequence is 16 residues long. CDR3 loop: CATSDAEQGPYNEQFF. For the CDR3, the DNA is TGTGCCACCAGTGATGCTGAGCAGGGCCCATACAATGAGCAGTTCTTC.

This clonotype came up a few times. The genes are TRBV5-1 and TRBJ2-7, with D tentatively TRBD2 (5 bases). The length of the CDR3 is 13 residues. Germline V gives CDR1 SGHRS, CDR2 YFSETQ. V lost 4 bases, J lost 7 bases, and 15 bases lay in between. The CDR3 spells CASSLTRSGEQYF. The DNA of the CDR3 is TGCGCCAGCAGCCTGACACGGTCGGGGGAGCAGTACTTC. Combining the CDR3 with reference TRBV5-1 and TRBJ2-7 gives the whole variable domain KAGVTQTPRYLIKTRGQQVTLSCSPISGHRSVSWYQQTPGQGLQFLFEYFSETQRNKGNFPGRFSGRQFSNSRSEMNVSTLELGDSALYLCASSLTRSGEQYFGPGTRLTVT.

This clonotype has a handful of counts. DNA for the CDR3: TGCGCCAGCAGCCAAGATTCGAGCTGGGACAATGAGCAGTTCTTC. Translated: CASSQDSSWDNEQFF. This chain connects TRBV4-1 to TRBJ2-1; D is uncertain. V was cut by 0 bases and J by 5 bases, with 11 bases left in between. The CDR3 extends over 15 amino acids. CDR1 and CDR2 (germline): MGHRA, YSYEKL.

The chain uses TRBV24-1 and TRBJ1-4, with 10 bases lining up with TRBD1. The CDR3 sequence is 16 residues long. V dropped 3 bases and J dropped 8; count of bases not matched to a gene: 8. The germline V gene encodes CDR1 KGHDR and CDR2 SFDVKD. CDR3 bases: TGTGCCACCAGTGATGCCCCGGGACAGGGGAGGGAAAAACTGTTTTTT. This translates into CATSDAPGQGREKLFF.

The CDR3 nucleotides read TGTGCCAGCAGCTTATTATGGGACACGGGGGTTGAAGCTTTCTTT. Amino acids: CASSLLWDTGVEAFF. The chain joins TRBV7-9 to TRBJ1-1; D is perhaps TRBD1 (6 bases). Germline CDR1 SEHNR, CDR2 FQNEAQ (reference sequence). CDR3 size: 15 residues. The germline V and J ends were trimmed by 2 bases and 7 bases, with 17 bases remaining between them.

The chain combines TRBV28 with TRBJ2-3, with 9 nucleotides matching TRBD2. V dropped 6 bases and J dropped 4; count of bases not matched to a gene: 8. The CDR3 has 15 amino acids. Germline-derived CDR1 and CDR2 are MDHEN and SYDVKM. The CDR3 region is CASSHSGSGADTQYF. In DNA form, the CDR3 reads TGTGCCAGCAGCCATAGCGGGAGTGGGGCAGATACGCAGTATTTT.

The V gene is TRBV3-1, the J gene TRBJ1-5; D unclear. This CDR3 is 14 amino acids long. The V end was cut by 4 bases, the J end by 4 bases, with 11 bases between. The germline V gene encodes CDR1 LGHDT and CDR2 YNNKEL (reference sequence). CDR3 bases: TGTGCCAGCAGCCGAGGTCACTCGAATCAGCCCCAGCATTTT. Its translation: CASSRGHSNQPQHF. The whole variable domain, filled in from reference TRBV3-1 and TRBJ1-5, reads DTAVSQTPKYLVTQMGNDKSIKCEQNLGHDTMYWYKQDSKKFLKIMFSYNNKELIINETVPNRFSPKSPDKAHLNLHINSLELGDSAVYFCASSRGHSNQPQHFGDGTRLSIL.

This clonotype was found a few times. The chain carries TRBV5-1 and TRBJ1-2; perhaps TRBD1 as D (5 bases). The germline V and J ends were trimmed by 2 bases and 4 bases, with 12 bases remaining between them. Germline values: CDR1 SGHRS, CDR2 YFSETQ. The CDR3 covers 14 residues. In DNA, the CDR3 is TGCGCCAGCAGCTTTGGGACGGCGACCTATGGCTACACCTTC. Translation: CASSFGTATYGYTF.

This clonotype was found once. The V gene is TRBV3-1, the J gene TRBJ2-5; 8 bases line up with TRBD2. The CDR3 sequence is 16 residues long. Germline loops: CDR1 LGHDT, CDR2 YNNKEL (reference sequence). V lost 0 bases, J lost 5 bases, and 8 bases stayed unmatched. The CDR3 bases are TGTGCCAGCAGCCAAGATCCCGGGGGGGCCAAGGAGACCCAGTACTTC. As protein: CASSQDPGGAKETQYF.

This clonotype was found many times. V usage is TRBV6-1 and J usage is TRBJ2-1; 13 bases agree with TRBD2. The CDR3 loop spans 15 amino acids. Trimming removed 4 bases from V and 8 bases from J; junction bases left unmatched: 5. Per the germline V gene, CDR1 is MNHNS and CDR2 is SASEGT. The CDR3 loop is CASSATSGRWYEQFF. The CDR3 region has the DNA TGTGCCAGCAGTGCGACTAGCGGGAGGTGGTATGAGCAGTTCTTC.

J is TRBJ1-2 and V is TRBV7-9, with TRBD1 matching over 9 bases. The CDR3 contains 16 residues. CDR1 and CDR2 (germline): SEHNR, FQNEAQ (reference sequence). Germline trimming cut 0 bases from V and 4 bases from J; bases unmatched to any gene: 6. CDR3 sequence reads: CASSLARTGGGYGYTF. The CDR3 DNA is TGTGCCAGCAGCTTAGCGCGAACAGGGGGCGGCTATGGCTACACCTTC. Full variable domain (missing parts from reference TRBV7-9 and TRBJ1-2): DTGVSQNPRHKITKRGQNVTFRCDPISEHNRLYWYRQTLGQGPEFLTYFQNEAQLEKSRLLSDRFSAERPKGSFSTLEIQRTEQGDSAMYLCASSLARTGGGYGYTFGSGTRLTVV.

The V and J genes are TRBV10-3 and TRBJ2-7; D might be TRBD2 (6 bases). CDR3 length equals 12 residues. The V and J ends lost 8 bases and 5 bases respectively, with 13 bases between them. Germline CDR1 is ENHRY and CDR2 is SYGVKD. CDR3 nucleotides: TGTGCCATCGGCACGAGGGAGGACGAGCAGTACTTC. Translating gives CAIGTREDEQYF.

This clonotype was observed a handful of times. This CDR3 reads CASSATGVPKAFF. CDR3 in DNA: TGTGCCAGCAGCGCCACTGGGGTCCCTAAAGCTTTCTTT. J is TRBJ1-1 and V is TRBV9; D is undetermined. The CDR3 covers 13 residues. Germline values: CDR1 SGDLS, CDR2 YYNGEE. V was shortened by 3 bases and J by 9 bases, with 15 bases between the two germline ends. The variable domain in full, with the rest retrieved from reference TRBV9 and TRBJ1-1, is DSGVTQTPKHLITATGQRVTLRCSPRSGDLSVYWYQQSLDQGLQFLIQYYNGEERAKGNILERFSAQQFPDLHSELNLSSLELGDSALYFCASSATGVPKAFFGQGTRLTVV.

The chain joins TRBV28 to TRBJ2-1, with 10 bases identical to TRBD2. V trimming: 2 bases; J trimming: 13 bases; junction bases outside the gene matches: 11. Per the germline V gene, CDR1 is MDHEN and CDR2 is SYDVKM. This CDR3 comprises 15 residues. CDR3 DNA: TGTGCCAGCAGTTTAGGGGCTAGCGGGAGTTTTCGTCAGTTCTTC. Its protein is CASSLGASGSFRQFF.

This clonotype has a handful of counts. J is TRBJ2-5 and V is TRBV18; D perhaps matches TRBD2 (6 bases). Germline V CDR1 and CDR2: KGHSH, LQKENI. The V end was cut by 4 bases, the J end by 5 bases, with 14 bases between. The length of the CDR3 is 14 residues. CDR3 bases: TGTGCCAGCTCACGGGCAGAACGGGAGGAGACCCAGTACTTC. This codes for CASSRAEREETQYF.

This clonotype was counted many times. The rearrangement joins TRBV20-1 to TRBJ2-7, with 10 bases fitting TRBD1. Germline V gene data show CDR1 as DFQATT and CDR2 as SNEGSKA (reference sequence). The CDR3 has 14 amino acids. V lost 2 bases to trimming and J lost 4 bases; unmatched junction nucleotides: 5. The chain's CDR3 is CSARRQGALYEQYF. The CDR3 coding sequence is TGCAGTGCTAGAAGACAGGGGGCTCTTTACGAGCAGTACTTC.

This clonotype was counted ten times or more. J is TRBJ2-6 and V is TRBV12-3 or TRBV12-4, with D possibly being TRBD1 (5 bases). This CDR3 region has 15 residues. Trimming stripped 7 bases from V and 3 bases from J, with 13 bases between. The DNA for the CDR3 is TGTGCCAGCAACCCAGGGTTGAGTGGGGCCAACGTCCTGACTTTC. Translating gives CASNPGLSGANVLTF.

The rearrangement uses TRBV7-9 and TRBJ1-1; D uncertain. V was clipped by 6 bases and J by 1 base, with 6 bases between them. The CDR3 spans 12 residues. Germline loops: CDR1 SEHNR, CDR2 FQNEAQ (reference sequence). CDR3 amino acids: CASRTRNTEAFF. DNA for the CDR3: TGTGCCAGCAGAACACGGAACACTGAAGCTTTCTTT.

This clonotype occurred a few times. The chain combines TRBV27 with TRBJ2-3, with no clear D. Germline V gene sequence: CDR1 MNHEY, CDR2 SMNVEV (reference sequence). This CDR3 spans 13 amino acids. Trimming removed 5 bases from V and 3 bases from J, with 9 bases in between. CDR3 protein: CASSTRRTDTQYF. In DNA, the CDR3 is TGTGCCAGCAGTACCCGGAGAACAGATACGCAGTATTTT.

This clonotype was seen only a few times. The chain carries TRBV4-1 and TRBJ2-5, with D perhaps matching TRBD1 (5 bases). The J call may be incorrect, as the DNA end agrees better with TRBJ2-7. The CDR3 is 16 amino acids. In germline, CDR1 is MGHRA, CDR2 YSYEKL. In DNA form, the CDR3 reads TGCGCCAGCAGCCAAGGGGCGGCAGGGTGGTTTTACGAGCAGTACTTC. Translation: CASSQGAAGWFYEQYF.

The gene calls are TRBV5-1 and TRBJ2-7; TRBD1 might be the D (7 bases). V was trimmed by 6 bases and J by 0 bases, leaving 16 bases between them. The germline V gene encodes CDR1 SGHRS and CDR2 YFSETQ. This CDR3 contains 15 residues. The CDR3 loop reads CASMEGAGYSYEQYF. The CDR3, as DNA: TGCGCCAGCATGGAGGGGGCCGGATACTCCTACGAGCAGTACTTC.

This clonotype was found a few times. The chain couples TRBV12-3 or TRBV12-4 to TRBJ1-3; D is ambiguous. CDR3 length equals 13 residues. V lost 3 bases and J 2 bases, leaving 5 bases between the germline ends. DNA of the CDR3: TGTGCCAGCAGTTTTGGCACTGGAAACACCATATATTTT. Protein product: CASSFGTGNTIYF.

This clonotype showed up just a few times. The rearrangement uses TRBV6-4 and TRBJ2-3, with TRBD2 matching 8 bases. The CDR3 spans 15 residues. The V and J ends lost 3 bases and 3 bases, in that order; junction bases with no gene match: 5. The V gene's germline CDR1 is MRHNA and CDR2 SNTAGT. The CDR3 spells CASSESGGPTDTQYF. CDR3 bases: TGTGCCAGCAGTGAATCGGGAGGGCCGACAGATACGCAGTATTTT.

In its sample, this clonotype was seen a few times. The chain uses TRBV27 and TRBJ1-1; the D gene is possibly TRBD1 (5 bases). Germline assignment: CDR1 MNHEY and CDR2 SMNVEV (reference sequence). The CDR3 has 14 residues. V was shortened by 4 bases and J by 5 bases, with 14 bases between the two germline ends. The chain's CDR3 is CASSSGFFLTEAFF. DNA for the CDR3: TGTGCCAGCAGTTCAGGGTTCTTCTTGACTGAAGCTTTCTTT.

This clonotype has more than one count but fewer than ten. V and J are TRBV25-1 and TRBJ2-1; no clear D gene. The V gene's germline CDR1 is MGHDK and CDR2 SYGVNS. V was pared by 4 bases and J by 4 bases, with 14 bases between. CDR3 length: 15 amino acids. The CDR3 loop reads CASSGPTLRYNEQFF. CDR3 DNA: TGTGCCAGCAGTGGACCGACCCTGAGGTACAATGAGCAGTTCTTC. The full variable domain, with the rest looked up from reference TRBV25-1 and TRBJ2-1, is EADIYQTPRYLVIGTGKKITLECSQTMGHDKMYWYQQDPGMELHLIHYSYGVNSTEKGDLSSESTVSRIRTEHFPLTLESARPSHTSQYLCASSGPTLRYNEQFFGPGTRLTVL.